The clone carrying this T cell receptor (beta chain) was counted many times. Its antigen is not identified. The CDR3 totals 16 residues. V lost 3 bases to trimming and J lost 7 bases; unmatched junction nucleotides: 9. CDR3-region Arm-PCR and iRepertoire HTBI primers produced the TCR beta libraries. TCRdb independently ran MiXCR on the multiplex PCR reads; one entry per CDR3 protein. The table includes under 500,000 distinct CDR3 sequences, about a fifth detected once. The source of the sample is a study of regulatory T cells in long-lasting Graves disease. Study outcomes and limitations: Analyses excluded thyroid tissue, covering peripheral blood alone. Patients with persistent disease shared some 2,900 public clonotypes, outpacing the 966 shared by new patients. The study found lower TCR diversity in persistent Graves' patients than in newly diagnosed ones.

Time point described: persistent/refractory GD, antithyroid drugs over 5 years with positive TRAb. The TCR library was made from RNA that had been extracted from PBMCs in TRIzol. The patients were drawn from one endocrinology department in Xi'an, China. Material: peripheral blood mononuclear cells (PBMCs), obtained when the disease was refractory, from a patient treated with antithyroid drugs. The sequence derives from a female donor with Graves disease. The V call is TRBV12-3 or TRBV12-4, the J call TRBJ2-4; the match to TRBD2 covers 10 bases. The CDR3 spells CASSFVGAGGRNIQYF. The CDR3 DNA follows: TGTGCCAGCAGTTTCGTCGGAGCGGGAGGGCGGAACATTCAGTACTTC.